The 24 T cell receptor beta chains presented below share a single source sample, sequenced in a study of blood T cell repertoires in COVID-19. Assay: immunoSEQ multiplex PCR; the TCRdb copy retains only in-frame clones and omits some. The top ten hold 1.4% of the sample, which has a few hundred thousand clones, 80% to 90% seen once. What was sequenced was peripheral blood. Receptor source: a woman between 35 and 50 years old who had recovered from COVID-19.

The CDR3 region has the DNA TGTGCCACCACCGACCGGAGCTCTGGAAACACCATATATTTT. This sequence encodes CATTDRSSGNTIYF. The J gene is TRBJ1-3, the V gene TRBV11-3; D remains unclear. The CDR3 is made up of 14 amino acids. The germline CDR1 and CDR2 sequences are SGHNT and YENEEA. Between the trimmed V and J ends, which lost 10 bases and 0 bases, there was a span of 13 bases.

The chain has TRBV12-3 or TRBV12-4 and TRBJ1-1; a possible D gene is TRBD1 (6 bases). Trimming left V 5 bases short and J 7 bases short, with 11 bases between. The CDR3 contains 12 residues. This chain's CDR3 is CASSTGFFEAFF. In nucleotides, the CDR3 is TGTGCCAGCAGTACAGGGTTTTTTGAAGCTTTCTTT.

This chain connects TRBV6-5 to TRBJ2-6, with no clear D. V lost 7 bases and J 3 bases, leaving 10 bases between the germline ends. From germline, CDR1 is MNHEY and CDR2 SVGAGI. This CDR3 spans 14 amino acids. Here the CDR3 DNA reads TGTGCCAGCAAACAGCTACTTGGGGCCAACGTCCTGACTTTC. Protein: CASKQLLGANVLTF.

This sequence joins TRBV7-9 and TRBJ2-1, with D perhaps matching TRBD1 (7 bases). The germline V and J ends were trimmed by 5 bases and 5 bases, with 16 bases remaining between them. Germline assignment: CDR1 SEHNR and CDR2 FQNEAQ (reference sequence). The CDR3 extends over 15 amino acids. The CDR3 DNA reads as TGTGCCAGCAGCGAGGGGGCAGGGGGGAACAATGAGCAGTTCTTC. Translating gives CASSEGAGGNNEQFF.

This chain connects TRBV28 to TRBJ1-3; no firm D call. Germline assignment: CDR1 MDHEN and CDR2 SYDVKM. The CDR3 is 14 amino acids. Trimming removed 3 bases at V and 0 bases at J, with 6 bases between. CDR3 loop: CASSLADSGNTIYF. For the CDR3, the DNA is TGTGCCAGCAGTTTGGCCGACTCTGGAAACACCATATATTTT.

The chain couples TRBV6-5 to TRBJ2-3, with D possibly TRBD1 on 5 matching bases. Trimming cost V 5 bases and J 2 bases, with 14 bases left between them. The CDR3 length is 15 residues. From germline, CDR1 is MNHEY and CDR2 SVGAGI. This CDR3 reads CASSSIGAYTDTQYF. The CDR3 coding sequence is TGTGCCAGCAGTAGTATAGGGGCGTACACAGATACGCAGTATTTT.

The rearrangement joins TRBV27 to TRBJ2-3, with 8 bases matching TRBD2. The CDR3 is 15 amino acids. Trimming took 0 bases from V and 3 from J; bases not matched to a gene: 2. Germline V lookup: CDR1 MNHEY, CDR2 SMNVEV (reference sequence). The CDR3 coding sequence is TGTGCCAGCAGTTTATCGGGCGGGGGGACAGATACGCAGTATTTT. Its protein product is CASSLSGGGTDTQYF.

The V and J genes are TRBV9 and TRBJ2-3; 9 bases match TRBD1. The germline gives CDR1 SGDLS, CDR2 YYNGEE. Losses at the gene ends were 4 bases for V and 6 bases for J; bases not matched to a gene: 9. The CDR3 sequence is 15 residues long. DNA of the CDR3: TGTGCCAGCAGCCCCGGGGGACAGGGATTGGATACGCAGTATTTT. Protein product: CASSPGGQGLDTQYF.

The genes are TRBV5-1 and TRBJ2-3, with a possible D match to TRBD2 (6 bases). The V end was cut by 5 bases, the J end by 5 bases, with 15 bases between. Germline values: CDR1 SGHRS, CDR2 YFSETQ. The CDR3 loop spans 14 amino acids. In DNA, the CDR3 is TGCGCCAGCAGTGGGGGGTTTAAAGTAGATACGCAGTATTTT. It specifies CASSGGFKVDTQYF.

The chain carries TRBV7-2 and TRBJ2-5; D might be TRBD2 (6 bases). V lost 5 bases, J lost 4 bases, and 8 bases lay in between. This CDR3 contains 12 residues. Germline lookup yields CDR1 SGHTA and CDR2 FQGNSA. DNA for the CDR3: TGTGCCAGCAGCGGGACTCGAGAGACCCAGTACTTC. Translation: CASSGTRETQYF.

This clone was seen ten or more times. This chain uses TRBV3-1 (or the pseudogene TRBV3-2) with TRBJ1-5, with 8 bases fitting TRBD1. Germline assignment: CDR1 LGHDT and CDR2 YNNKEL (reference sequence). The CDR3 has 19 amino acids. The V and J ends lost 4 bases and 7 bases, in that order; junction bases with no gene match: 21. The CDR3 region has the DNA TGTGCCAGCAGCCTCCTGAGTAAGGACAGGGCATCTCAGAAGCAGCCCCAGCATTTT. Amino acids: CASSLLSKDRASQKQPQHF.

The chain uses TRBV2 and TRBJ2-1, with 9 bases lining up with TRBD2. Germline V gene data show CDR1 as SNHLY and CDR2 as FYNNEI. The CDR3 runs to 15 residues. J was trimmed by 6 bases and V by 2 bases; bases with no gene match: 5. The CDR3 region has the DNA TGTGCCAGCAGTGAACGTAGCGGGGGCCTCAATGAGCAGTTCTTC. Amino acid sequence: CASSERSGGLNEQFF.

The CDR3 spells CASQIPPLYTF. The CDR3 DNA reads as TGTGCCAGCCAGATCCCCCCGTTGTACACCTTC. The chain joins TRBV2 to TRBJ1-2; D is ambiguous. Germline-derived CDR1 and CDR2 are SNHLY and FYNNEI. Trimming removed 8 bases at V and 11 bases at J, with 15 bases between. The CDR3 loop spans 11 amino acids.

V and J are TRBV18 and TRBJ2-1, with TRBD1 identical over 7 bases. This CDR3 is 18 amino acids long. The germline CDR1 and CDR2 sequences are KGHSH and LQKENI. V gave up 3 bases and J gave up 3 bases; unmatched junction bases: 14. CDR3 protein: CASSPIETGTANYNEQFF. CDR3 DNA: TGTGCCAGCTCACCCATTGAAACCGGGACAGCCAACTACAATGAGCAGTTCTTC.

The chain uses TRBV11-3 and TRBJ2-5; 7 nucleotides agree with TRBD2. The CDR3 loop spans 15 amino acids. J gave up 2 bases and V 7 bases, and 10 bases lay outside the gene matches. Germline values: CDR1 SGHNT, CDR2 YENEEA. As DNA, the CDR3 is TGTGCCAGCAACCCGGGGGGAAGCATACAAGAGACCCAGTACTTC. It codes for CASNPGGSIQETQYF.

The chain employs TRBV3-1 (or the pseudogene TRBV3-2) and TRBJ2-5; 9 bases match TRBD2. The CDR3 extends over 15 amino acids. Per the germline V gene, CDR1 is LGHDT and CDR2 is YNNKEL (reference sequence). The J segment lost 2 bases and the V segment lost 4 bases, leaving 5 bases of the junction unmatched. The CDR3 sequence is CASSLGLAGQETQYF. CDR3 coding DNA: TGTGCCAGCAGCCTTGGCCTAGCGGGGCAAGAGACCCAGTACTTC.

This sequence joins TRBV4-2 and TRBJ1-2; TRBD1 might be the D (5 bases). V lost 4 bases to trimming and J lost 1 base, with 16 bases between them. CDR1 and CDR2 from the germline V gene are LGHNA and YNFKEQ. There are 16 residues in the CDR3. The CDR3 nucleotides read TGTGCCAGCAGCCTAAGGAGGGGTCGGGTTAACTATGGCTACACCTTC. Its translation: CASSLRRGRVNYGYTF.

A note on this clone: At one end the junction does not follow the germline gene, possibly because of a read error. The V call is TRBV7-7, the J call TRBJ2-5; maybe TRBD1 (6 bases). The length of the CDR3 is 14 residues. CDR1 SSHAT and CDR2 FNYEAQ come from the germline V gene (reference sequence). The CDR3 protein is CASSLGAGQETQYF. In nucleotides, the CDR3 is TGTGCTAGCAGTTTGGGGGCAGGCCAAGAGACCCAGTACTTC.

The genes are TRBV9 and TRBJ1-1; D is uncertain. This CDR3 region has 14 residues. Germline CDR1 reads SGDLS; CDR2 reads YYNGEE. Trimming left V 0 bases short and J 2 bases short, with 8 bases between. CDR3 amino acids: CASSVDTGNTEAFF. CDR3 coding DNA: TGTGCCAGCAGCGTAGATACGGGTAACACTGAAGCTTTCTTT.

The V and J genes are TRBV6-1 and TRBJ2-7; D unresolved. Germline CDR1 and CDR2: MNHNS and SASEGT. V was shortened by 5 bases and J by 5 bases, with 16 bases between the two germline ends. The CDR3 is made up of 14 amino acids. The CDR3 spells CASSFPHKLHEQYF. CDR3 DNA: TGTGCCAGCAGTTTTCCCCATAAACTTCACGAGCAGTACTTC.

The rearrangement joins TRBV6-1 to TRBJ1-1; TRBD1 aligns across 7 bases. The CDR3 runs 15 residues. In germline, CDR1 is MNHNS, CDR2 SASEGT. The V gene end was trimmed by 2 bases and the J gene end by 7 bases; junction bases not matched to a gene: 10. The CDR3 DNA is TGTGCCAGCAGTGAAACAGGGCAGGGGGTCGGTGAAGCTTTCTTT. It is translated as CASSETGQGVGEAFF.

This clone has a single count. This chain joins TRBV5-1 and TRBJ2-3, with TRBD1 as a possible D gene (5 bases). CDR1 is SGHRS, CDR2 YFSETQ, per germline. This CDR3 is built from 16 residues. Between the trimmed V and J ends, which lost 0 bases and 0 bases, there was a span of 11 bases. CDR3 protein: CASSLEDRTSTDTQYF. CDR3 DNA: TGCGCCAGCAGCTTGGAAGACAGAACTAGCACAGATACGCAGTATTTT.

This chain links TRBV5-1 with TRBJ2-5, with 8 bases lining up with TRBD1. Germline V lookup: CDR1 SGHRS, CDR2 YFSETQ. Losses at the gene ends were 4 bases for V and 4 bases for J; bases not matched to a gene: 9. The CDR3 spans 15 residues. The CDR3 sequence is CASSDDRGSRETQYF. As DNA, the CDR3 is TGCGCCAGCAGCGATGACAGGGGCTCGAGAGAGACCCAGTACTTC.

This chain connects TRBV11-2 to TRBJ2-1; 8 bases match TRBD1. With V trimmed by 7 bases and J by 7 bases, 12 bases remained unmatched. The CDR3 sequence is 15 residues long. Germline V gives CDR1 SGHAT, CDR2 FQNNGV. The CDR3 bases are TGTGCCAGCACAAAGGACAGGGATATCCCGAATGAGCAGTTCTTC. Protein product: CASTKDRDIPNEQFF.